These T cell receptor beta chains were read from a single sample in a study of neoadjuvant anti-PD-1 for oral cavity cancer. Sequencing used immunoSEQ multiplex PCR; TCRdb keeps in-frame clones, though not all of them. Among 16,000 or so clones, around two thirds were seen once, and the ten largest hold approximately 2.9%. Source: PBMCs, taken before nivolumab (anti-PD-1) treatment. These receptors originate from a person aged 40 to 85 with oral cavity squamous cell carcinoma. Each CDR3 is given with its conserved first and last residue. Each record gives: V gene, J gene, clone size, D gene, CDR3 protein, CDR3 DNA. D genes are given only for firm matches. Clone size is not always given. Where it is, it says once, few, many or a class for expanded clones.

>TRBV9|TRBJ2-5|few|TRBD2
CASSGLAGRETQYF
TGTGCCAGCAGCGGACTAGCGGGAAGGGAGACCCAGTACTTC
>TRBV30|TRBJ1-4|few|.
CARTDAPHEKLFF
TGTGCCCGGACAGATGCTCCCCATGAAAAACTGTTTTTT
>TRBV6-6|TRBJ2-3|.|TRBD2
CASSYSGGSEADTQYF
TGTGCCAGCAGTTACTCCGGCGGGAGTGAGGCAGATACGCAGTATTTT
>TRBV27|TRBJ2-1|.|TRBD2
CASSDRTSGSSYNEQFF
TGTGCCAGCAGTGACCGGACTAGCGGGAGCTCCTACAATGAGCAGTTCTTC
>TRBV30|TRBJ2-2|.|.
CAWRRGDRTGELFF
TGTGCCTGGAGGAGGGGGGATCGCACCGGGGAGCTGTTTTTT
>TRBV9|TRBJ2-5|.|.
CASSVGGDQETQYF
TGTGCCAGCAGCGTAGGCGGGGACCAAGAGACCCAGTACTTC
>TRBV11-2|TRBJ2-7|.|TRBD2
CASSRVAGGAYEQYF
TGTGCCAGCAGCCGTGTAGCGGGAGGGGCCTACGAGCAGTACTTC
>TRBV10-3|TRBJ2-1|few|.
CAIRTGDEQFF
TGTGCCATCAGAACGGGGGATGAGCAGTTCTTC
>TRBV19|TRBJ2-3|.|TRBD1
CASSRTGGGDTQYF
TGTGCCAGTAGCCGGACAGGGGGCGGAGATACGCAGTATTTT
>TRBV2|TRBJ2-7|.|.
CASIFSLSSYEQYF
TGTGCCAGCATTTTTTCCCTTAGCTCCTACGAGCAGTACTTC
>TRBV6-6|TRBJ1-2|.|.
CASSYSSGSYTF
TGTGCCAGCAGTTACTCGTCAGGGAGCTACACCTTC
>TRBV5-1|TRBJ2-3|.|TRBD2
CASDLGGVTDTQYF
TGCGCCAGCGACTTGGGAGGGGTCACAGATACGCAGTATTTT
>TRBV9|TRBJ2-5|.|TRBD2
CASSPAQTSGKQETQYF
TGTGCCAGCAGCCCAGCCCAAACTAGCGGGAAGCAAGAGACCCAGTACTTC
>TRBV30|TRBJ2-2|few|TRBD2
CAWIRTSFTGELFF
TGTGCCTGGATCCGGACTAGCTTCACCGGGGAGCTGTTTTTT
>TRBV6-5|TRBJ2-7|.|.
CATRRSDAYEQYF
TGTGCCACCCGACGCTCCGACGCATACGAGCAGTACTTC
>TRBV6-5|TRBJ2-6|.|.
CASSYSSLTGANVLTF
TGTGCCAGCAGTTACTCGAGCCTTACTGGGGCCAACGTCCTGACTTTC
>TRBV28|TRBJ2-7|few|.
CASSLLQGQSEYF
TGTGCCAGCAGTTTACTCCAGGGGCAGAGTGAGTACTTC
>TRBV10-1|TRBJ1-1|.|.
CASSEDGWNTEAFF
TGCGCCAGCAGTGAGGACGGTTGGAACACTGAAGCTTTCTTT
>TRBV6-6|TRBJ2-1|once|TRBD2
CASSGLAGKVEQFF
TGTGCCAGCAGCGGACTAGCGGGAAAGGTTGAGCAGTTCTTC
>TRBV7-8|TRBJ2-1|.|.
CASSSYPGIRQFF
TGTGCCAGCAGCTCTTACCCCGGGATCCGGCAGTTCTTC
>TRBV6-1|TRBJ2-6|.|.
CASRQGNTGANVLTF
TGTGCCAGCAGACAGGGAAATACTGGGGCCAACGTCCTGACTTTC
>TRBV10-3|TRBJ2-1|once|TRBD2
CAISGSGSYNGNEQFF
TGTGCCATCAGCGGGAGCGGGAGTTATAACGGGAATGAGCAGTTCTTC
>TRBV28|TRBJ2-7|few|TRBD2
CASLAHAGGRSYEQYF
TGTGCCAGCCTAGCCCATGCGGGAGGCCGATCCTACGAGCAGTACTTC
>TRBV16|TRBJ2-5|.|.
CASSQEGSGETQYF
TGTGCCAGCAGCCAAGAGGGGAGTGGAGAGACCCAGTACTTC
>TRBV6-5|TRBJ1-5|few|TRBD1
CASSPGTGNQPQHF
TGTGCCAGCAGCCCCGGGACAGGGAATCAGCCCCAGCATTTT
>TRBV5-8|TRBJ1-2|few|.
CASRFVGGGYTF
TGTGCCAGCAGATTTGTGGGAGGGGGCTACACCTTC
>TRBV7-8|TRBJ2-4|once|.
CASSLAGALKSIQYF
TGTGCCAGCAGCTTGGCAGGTGCTCTAAAAAGCATTCAGTACTTC
>TRBV5-1|TRBJ1-2|.|TRBD1
CASSLGDRVYGYTF
TGCGCCAGCAGCTTGGGGGACAGGGTGTATGGCTACACCTTC
>TRBV7-3|TRBJ2-7|.|TRBD2
CASSASGSSYEQYF
TGTGCCAGCAGCGCCAGCGGGAGTTCCTACGAGCAGTACTTC
>TRBV27|TRBJ2-3|.|.
CASSLARDIQDTQYF
TGTGCCAGCAGTCTCGCCCGGGACATCCAAGATACGCAGTATTTT
>TRBV6-6|TRBJ1-5|.|TRBD1
CASRATGERNQPQHF
TGTGCCAGCAGGGCGACAGGGGAGAGAAATCAGCCCCAGCATTTT
>TRBV6-5|TRBJ2-3|.|.
CASRGTTDTQYF
TGTGCCAGCAGGGGGACCACAGATACGCAGTATTTT
>TRBV9|TRBJ2-1|.|TRBD1
CASSVALDRGNEQFF
TGTGCCAGCAGCGTAGCTCTGGACAGGGGCAATGAGCAGTTCTTC
>TRBV10-3|TRBJ2-6|.|TRBD1
CAISPRQGANGANVLTF
TGTGCCATCAGCCCGAGACAGGGGGCTAATGGGGCCAACGTCCTGACTTTC
>TRBV2|TRBJ1-2|few|.
CASSVRESYGYTF
TGTGCCAGCAGTGTTCGGGAGAGCTATGGCTACACCTTC
>TRBV6-6|TRBJ2-5|.|TRBD1
CASSQGVSETQYF
TGTGCCAGCAGCCAGGGGGTTTCAGAGACCCAGTACTTC
>TRBV6-5|TRBJ1-2|few|.
CASSYSVGRLGYTF
TGTGCCAGCAGTTACTCGGTGGGACGGTTGGGCTACACCTTC
>TRBV19|TRBJ2-1|.|.
CASSTFPNEQFF
TGTGCCAGTAGTACCTTTCCTAATGAGCAGTTCTTC
>TRBV7-9|TRBJ2-1|.|.
CASSSRTPSSYNEQFF
TGTGCCAGCAGCTCCCGGACACCTAGCTCCTACAATGAGCAGTTCTTC
>TRBV5-4|TRBJ1-1|.|.
CASSLEVGNTEAFF
TGTGCCAGCAGCTTGGAAGTCGGCAACACTGAAGCTTTCTTT
>TRBV6-1|TRBJ2-1|.|TRBD2
CASSEALGASGRNEQFF
TGTGCCAGCAGTGAAGCGCTAGGGGCTAGCGGGAGAAATGAGCAGTTCTTC
>TRBV6-1|TRBJ2-5|.|.
CASSVGTLQETQYF
TGTGCCAGCAGTGTAGGGACACTCCAAGAGACCCAGTACTTC
>TRBV5-4|TRBJ2-2|.|.
CASSLGGKGTGELFF
TGTGCCAGCAGCTTGGGGGGGAAGGGCACCGGGGAGCTGTTTTTT
>TRBV28|TRBJ1-2|.|.
CASSLQSGGYTF
TGTGCCAGCAGTTTACAGAGCGGGGGCTACACCTTC